Described below is a single T cell receptor (beta chain) sequence and its context. The sample holds one count of this clonotype. This clone's antigen is unknown. Base quality data are lacking; no much larger clone is found one base away. One read offers little support. Based on the germline V gene, the CDR1 and CDR2 sequences are WSHSY and SAAADI. V has 4 bases trimmed and J has 3 bases trimmed; junction bases matching no gene number 5. From cysteine to phenylalanine, the CDR3 is 15 amino acids long. The CDR3 DNA has 45 bases and is translated from base 1. This specimen comes from a study of T cells in Graves' hyperthyroidism and ophthalmopathy (dated by TCRdb to the late 2010s). Notes on the research overall: Peripheral blood was sampled at the time of initial diagnosis, prior to any treatment. TCR V-J signatures able to tell the groups apart were searched for in a discovery cohort of approximately 95 patients, of whom approximately 40 had Graves' ophthalmopathy and some 60 had stable Graves' hyperthyroidism. An independent validation cohort of around 19 hyperthyroidism patients and more than 15 patients who later progressed to ophthalmopathy tested prospective prediction of ophthalmopathy. For training and testing, the 100 or so patients in the discovery cohort were randomly divided in a 7:3 ratio. The study also compared thyroid tissue and blood T-cell repertoires from more than five Graves' hyperthyroidism patients. Once sampling was done, hyperthyroidism patients were given methimazole at a starting dose of 30 mg daily, whereas ophthalmopathy patients were given high-dose intravenous methylprednisolone. According to the paper, TCR Vbeta CDR3 sequencing was carried out on 120 to 150 peripheral blood samples, which came from 40 to 45 ophthalmopathy, around 74 hyperthyroidism and approximately 17 progressor patients.

Graves' hyperthyroidism was defined as stable when no progression to ophthalmopathy occurred over 18 months of follow-up. Hyperthyroidism patients were newly diagnosed, with disease duration under 2 months, and aged 18 to 65 years. The study excluded patients with uncontrolled infections, other autoimmune diseases, pregnancy or lactation. Diagnoses were based on clinical symptoms, serum thyroxine and TRAb, thyroid ultrasound and orbital computed tomography. Ficoll-Paque density gradient centrifugation was used to isolate PBMCs from about 9.4 ml of fresh peripheral blood. Trizol reagent was used to extract total RNA, and RNA quality was then checked on an Agilent 2100 Bioanalyzer. TCR beta CDR3 regions were amplified from RNA transcripts. A first-round RT-PCR of the TCR CDR3 used the HTBI primer set with the Qiagen OneStep RT-PCR kit. Libraries were constructed in a second round of multiplex PCR, after which size selection and purification were carried out. Paired-end sequencing of the libraries was performed with 100 bp reads on an Illumina HiSeq2000. In the original analysis: Raw data were processed with SOAPnuke, discarding reads with adapters, uncalled bases, mean Phred below 15, or no exact constant-primer or identifier match. COPE v1.2.5 was used to merge high-quality paired reads, and clonotypes were defined as unique nucleotide sequences. MiTCR v1.1 was used to align clonotypes to the IMGT TRBV, TRBD and TRBJ reference segments. Analysis was restricted to V-J combinations with a frequency above 0.0001, which covered 98% to 99.2% of repertoires. The TCS score was defined as the ratio of F50 (clonal expansion) to E x V (chaos), calculated using BLOSUM62-based TCRdist between CDR3 peptides within each V-J. Welch's t-statistics and random forest reduced several hundred V-J features to about 12, which were used in a naive Bayes classifier (R e1071). TCRdb handled the public reads itself, with Q25 trimming in fastp and clone calling in MiXCR, and kept productive beta chains. Merged by CDR3 protein, the rows form single entries marked with the most common genes and DNA. In this record, the V and J calls reflect TCRdb's handling and not the investigators' own analysis. The sample contains approximately 710,000 distinct CDR3 sequences, roughly 17% of them found a single time. 15% to 18% of the sample belongs to the ten largest clones.

What the authors observed across the whole study: Most expanded thyroid clonotypes (frequency above 0.001) were also detected in blood, suggesting blood repertoires may reflect thyroid immune responses. In cross-validation, a model built on a 13 V-J signature told ophthalmopathy apart from stable hyperthyroidism with approximately 90% sensitivity and about 81% specificity, and in testing the same model reached 80%/75%. No statistical method was used to fix the sample size in advance, and group allocation was not hidden from the investigators. During validation, the model predicted progression to ophthalmopathy a median of roughly 7.1 months ahead of onset, with around 65% sensitivity and less than 85% specificity.

The chain couples TRBV10-2 to TRBJ2-3; 9 junctional bases match TRBD2. This TCR came from a middle-aged man with Graves' hyperthyroidism. The material sequenced was blood. At the DNA level, the sequence is TGCGCCAGCAGTGTAAGCCTAGCGGGGACAGATACGCAGTATTTT. Its protein reads: CASSVSLAGTDTQYF.